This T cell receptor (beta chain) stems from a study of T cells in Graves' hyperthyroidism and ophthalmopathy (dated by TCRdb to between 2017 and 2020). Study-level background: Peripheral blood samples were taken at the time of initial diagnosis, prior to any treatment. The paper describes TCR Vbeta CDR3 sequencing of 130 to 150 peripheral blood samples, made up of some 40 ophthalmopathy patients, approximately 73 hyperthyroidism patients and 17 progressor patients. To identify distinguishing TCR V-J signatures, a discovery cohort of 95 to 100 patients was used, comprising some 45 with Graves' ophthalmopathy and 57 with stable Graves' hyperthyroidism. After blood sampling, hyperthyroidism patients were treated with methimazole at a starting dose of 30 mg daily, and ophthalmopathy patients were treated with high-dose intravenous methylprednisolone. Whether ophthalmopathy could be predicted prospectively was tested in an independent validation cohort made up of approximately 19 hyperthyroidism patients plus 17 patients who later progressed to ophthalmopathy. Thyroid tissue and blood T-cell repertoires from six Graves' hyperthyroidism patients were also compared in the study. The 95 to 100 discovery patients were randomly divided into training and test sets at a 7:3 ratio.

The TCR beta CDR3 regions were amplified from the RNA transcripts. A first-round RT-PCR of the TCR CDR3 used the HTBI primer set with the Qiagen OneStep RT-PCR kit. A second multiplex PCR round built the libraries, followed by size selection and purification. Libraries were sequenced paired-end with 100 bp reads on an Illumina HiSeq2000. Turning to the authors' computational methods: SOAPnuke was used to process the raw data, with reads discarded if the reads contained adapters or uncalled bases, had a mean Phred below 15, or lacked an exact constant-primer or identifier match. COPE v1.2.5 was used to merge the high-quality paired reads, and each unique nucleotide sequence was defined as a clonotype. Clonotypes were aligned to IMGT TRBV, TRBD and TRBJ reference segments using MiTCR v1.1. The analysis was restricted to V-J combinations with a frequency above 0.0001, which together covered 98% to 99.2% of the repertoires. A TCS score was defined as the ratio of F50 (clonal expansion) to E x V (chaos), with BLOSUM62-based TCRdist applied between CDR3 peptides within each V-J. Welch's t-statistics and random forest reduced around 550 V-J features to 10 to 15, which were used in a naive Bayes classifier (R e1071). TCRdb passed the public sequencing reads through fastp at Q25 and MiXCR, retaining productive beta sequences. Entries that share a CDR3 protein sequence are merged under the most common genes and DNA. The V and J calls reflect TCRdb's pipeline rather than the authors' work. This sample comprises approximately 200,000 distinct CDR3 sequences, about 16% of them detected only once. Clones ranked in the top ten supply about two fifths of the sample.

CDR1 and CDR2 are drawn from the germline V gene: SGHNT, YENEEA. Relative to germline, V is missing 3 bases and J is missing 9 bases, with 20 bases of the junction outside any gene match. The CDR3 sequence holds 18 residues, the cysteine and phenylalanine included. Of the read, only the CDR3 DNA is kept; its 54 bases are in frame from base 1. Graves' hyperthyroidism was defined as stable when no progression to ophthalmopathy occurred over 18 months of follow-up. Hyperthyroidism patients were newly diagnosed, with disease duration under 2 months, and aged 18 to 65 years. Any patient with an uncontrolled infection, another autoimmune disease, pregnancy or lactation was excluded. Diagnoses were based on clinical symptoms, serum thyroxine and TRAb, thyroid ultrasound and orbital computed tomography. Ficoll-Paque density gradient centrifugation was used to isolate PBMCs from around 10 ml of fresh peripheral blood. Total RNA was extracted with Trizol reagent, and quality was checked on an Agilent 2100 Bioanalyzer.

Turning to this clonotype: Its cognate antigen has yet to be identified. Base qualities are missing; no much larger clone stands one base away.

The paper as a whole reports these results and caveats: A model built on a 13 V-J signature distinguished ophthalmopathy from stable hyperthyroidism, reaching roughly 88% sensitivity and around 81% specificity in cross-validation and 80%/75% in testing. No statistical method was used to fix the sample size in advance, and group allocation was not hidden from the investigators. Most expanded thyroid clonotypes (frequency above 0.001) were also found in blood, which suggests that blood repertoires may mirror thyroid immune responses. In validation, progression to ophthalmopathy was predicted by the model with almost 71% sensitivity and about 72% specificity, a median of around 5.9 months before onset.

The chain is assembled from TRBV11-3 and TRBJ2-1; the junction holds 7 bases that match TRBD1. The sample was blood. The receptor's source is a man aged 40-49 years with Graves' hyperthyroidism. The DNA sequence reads TGTGCCAGCAGCTTGAGGGGGAACTCTGAGGGGGCCATGGGTGAGCAGTTCTTC. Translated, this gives CASSLRGNSEGAMGEQFF.